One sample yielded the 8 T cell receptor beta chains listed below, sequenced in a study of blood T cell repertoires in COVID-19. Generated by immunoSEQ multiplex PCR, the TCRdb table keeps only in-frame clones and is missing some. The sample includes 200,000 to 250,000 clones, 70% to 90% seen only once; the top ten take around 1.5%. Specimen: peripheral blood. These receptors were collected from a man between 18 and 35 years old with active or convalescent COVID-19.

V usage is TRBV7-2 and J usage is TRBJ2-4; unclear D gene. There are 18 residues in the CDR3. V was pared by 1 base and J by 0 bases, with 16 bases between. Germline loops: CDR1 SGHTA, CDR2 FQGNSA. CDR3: CASSLDSSRSLAKNIQYF. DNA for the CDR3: TGTGCCAGCAGCTTAGATTCCAGCAGGTCTCTAGCCAAAAACATTCAGTACTTC. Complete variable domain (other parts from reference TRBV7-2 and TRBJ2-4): GAGVSQSPSNKVTEKGKDVELRCDPISGHTALYWYRQSLGQGLEFLIYFQGNSAPDKSGLPSDRFSAERTGGSVSTLTIQRTQQEDSAVYLCASSLDSSRSLAKNIQYFGAGTRLSVL.

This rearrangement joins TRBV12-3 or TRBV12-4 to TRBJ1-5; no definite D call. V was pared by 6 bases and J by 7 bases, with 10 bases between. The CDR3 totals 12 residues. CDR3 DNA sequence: TGTGCCAGCAGGGCTGCAAAGCAGCCCCAGCATTTT. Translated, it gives CASRAAKQPQHF.

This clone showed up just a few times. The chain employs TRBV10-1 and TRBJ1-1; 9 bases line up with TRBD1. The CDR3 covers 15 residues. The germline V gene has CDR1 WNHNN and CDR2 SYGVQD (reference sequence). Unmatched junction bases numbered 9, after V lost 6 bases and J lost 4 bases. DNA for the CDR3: TGCGCCAGCAGCCGGACAGGGGAAAAAGGCACTGAAGCTTTCTTT. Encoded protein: CASSRTGEKGTEAFF.

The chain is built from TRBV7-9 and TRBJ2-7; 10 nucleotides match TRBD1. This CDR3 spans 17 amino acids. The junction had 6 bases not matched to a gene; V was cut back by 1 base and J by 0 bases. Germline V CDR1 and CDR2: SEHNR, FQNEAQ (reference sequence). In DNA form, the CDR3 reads TGTGCCAGCAGCTTAGTTATGGGGACAGGGGACTCCTACGAGCAGTACTTC. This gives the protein CASSLVMGTGDSYEQYF. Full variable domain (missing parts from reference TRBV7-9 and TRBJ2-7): DTGVSQNPRHKITKRGQNVTFRCDPISEHNRLYWYRQTLGQGPEFLTYFQNEAQLEKSRLLSDRFSAERPKGSFSTLEIQRTEQGDSAMYLCASSLVMGTGDSYEQYFGPGTRLTVT.

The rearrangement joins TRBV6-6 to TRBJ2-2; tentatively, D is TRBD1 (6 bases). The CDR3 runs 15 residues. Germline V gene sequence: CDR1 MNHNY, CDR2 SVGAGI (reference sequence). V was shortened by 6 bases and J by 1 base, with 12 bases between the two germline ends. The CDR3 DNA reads TGTGCCAGCAGGAGTAAACAGGGGAACACCGGGGAGCTGTTTTTT. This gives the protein CASRSKQGNTGELFF.

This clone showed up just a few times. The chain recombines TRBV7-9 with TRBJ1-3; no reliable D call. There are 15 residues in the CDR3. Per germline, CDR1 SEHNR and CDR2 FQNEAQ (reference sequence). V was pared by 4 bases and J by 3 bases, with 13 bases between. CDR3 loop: CASSSLNQIGNTIYF. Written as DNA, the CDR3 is TGTGCCAGCAGCTCCCTGAACCAGATTGGAAACACCATATATTTT.

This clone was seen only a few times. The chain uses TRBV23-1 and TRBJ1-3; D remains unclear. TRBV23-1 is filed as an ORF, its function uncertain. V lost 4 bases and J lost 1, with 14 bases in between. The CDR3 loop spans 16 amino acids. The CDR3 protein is CASSRRIVVSGNTIYF. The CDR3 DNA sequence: TGCGCCAGCAGTCGCCGAATCGTAGTATCTGGAAACACCATATATTTT.

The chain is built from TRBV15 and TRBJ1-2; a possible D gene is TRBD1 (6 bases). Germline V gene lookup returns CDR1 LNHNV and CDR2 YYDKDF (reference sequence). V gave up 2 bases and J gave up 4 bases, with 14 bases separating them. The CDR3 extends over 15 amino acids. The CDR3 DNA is TGTGCCACCAGCAGACCACGGGACACTATCTATGGCTACACCTTC. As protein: CATSRPRDTIYGYTF.